One and the same sample provided the 28 T cell receptor beta chains below, sequenced in a study of T cell repertoires in cytomegalovirus infection. TCRdb ran MiXCR on the reads and lists one entry per CDR3 protein. The repertoire consists of some 680,000 distinct CDR3 sequences, with under 40% occurring once and the leading ten covering roughly 2.8%. The sequenced sample was PBMCs. Every receptor here comes from a human donor in good health (CMV status not recorded). Some clones in this sample may be carry-over from other donors' samples.

To note about this clonotype: A junction boundary mismatches the germline segment, possibly from a read error. The V and J genes are TRBV14 and TRBJ1-1; D remains unclear. The CDR3 is 15 residues long. CDR1 and CDR2 (germline): SGHDN, FVKESK. This chain's CDR3 is CASGQDSRLSTEAFF. The CDR3 region has the DNA TGTGCCAGCGGCCAAGATAGTCGGCTGAGCACTGAAGCTTTCTTT.

There are many counts of this clonotype. This rearrangement joins TRBV6-1 to TRBJ1-5, with TRBD1 as a possible D gene (5 bases). Germline CDR1 and CDR2: MNHNS and SASEGT. V was clipped by 6 bases and J by 1 base, with 10 bases between them. The CDR3 loop spans 14 amino acids. The CDR3 DNA is TGTGCCAGCAGGGTCCGGGACAGCAATCAGCCCCAGCATTTT. Encoded protein: CASRVRDSNQPQHF.

This clonotype was observed a single time. This chain uses TRBV4-1 with TRBJ1-2; D unresolved. The CDR3 totals 15 residues. Between the trimmed V and J ends, which lost 1 base and 3 bases, there was a span of 12 bases. Germline CDR1 and CDR2: MGHRA and YSYEKL. This CDR3 reads CASSQGTVLYYGYTF. In DNA form, the CDR3 reads TGCGCCAGCAGCCAAGGGACGGTACTTTACTATGGCTACACCTTC.

The chain links TRBV7-2 to TRBJ2-7; 7 positions agree with TRBD2. The CDR3 totals 15 residues. Germline CDR1 and CDR2: SGHTA and FQGNSA. With 1 base clipped from V and 7 bases from J, the junction kept 10 bases outside the gene matches. CDR3 sequence (DNA): TGTGCCAGCAGCTTAGATTCGGCGGGAGTAGGTGAGCAGTACTTC. This sequence encodes CASSLDSAGVGEQYF.

V and J are TRBV6-1 and TRBJ2-2; 7 nucleotides agree with TRBD1. Germline V gene data show CDR1 as MNHNS and CDR2 as SASEGT. V lost 7 bases and J lost 4; bases outside the gene matches: 9. The length of the CDR3 is 15 residues. CDR3: CASTPGQSLTGELFF. Written as DNA, the CDR3 is TGTGCCAGCACCCCGGGACAGAGTCTCACCGGGGAGCTGTTTTTT.

This sequence joins TRBV6-2 or TRBV6-3 and TRBJ2-1; TRBD2 matches 7 bases. The CDR3 totals 15 residues. Germline V lookup: CDR1 MNHEY, CDR2 SVGEGT. Trimming at V came to 9 bases and at J to 0 bases, leaving 8 bases not matched to a gene. CDR3 nucleotides: TGTGCCAGTATCTGGCGGGGGAGCTCCTACAATGAGCAGTTCTTC. Residues: CASIWRGSSYNEQFF.

This rearrangement joins TRBV25-1 to TRBJ1-6; D is perhaps TRBD1 (6 bases). The ends were cut back, 7 bases at V and 9 bases at J, with 16 bases in the middle. This CDR3 contains 14 residues. The V gene's germline CDR1 is MGHDK and CDR2 SYGVNS. CDR3 in amino acids: CASNTGGQPSPLHF. The CDR3 nucleotides read TGTGCCAGCAACACCGGGGGACAACCTTCACCCCTCCACTTT.

The gene calls are TRBV19 and TRBJ1-1; weak D call: TRBD1 (5 bases). The CDR3 consists of 14 residues. In germline, CDR1 is LNHDA, CDR2 SQIVND (reference sequence). V was pared by 7 bases and J by 1 base, with 13 bases between. The CDR3 reads CASIMEGKNTEAFF. The CDR3 region has the DNA TGTGCCAGTATCATGGAGGGGAAGAACACTGAAGCTTTCTTT. The full variable domain, with the rest looked up from reference TRBV19 and TRBJ1-1, is DGGITQSPKYLFRKEGQNVTLSCEQNLNHDAMYWYRQDPGQGLRLIYYSQIVNDFQKGDIAEGYSVSREKKESFPLTVTSAQKNPTAFYLCASIMEGKNTEAFFGQGTRLTVV.

A few counts support this clonotype. The chain couples TRBV6-5 to TRBJ1-2, with D maybe TRBD1 (5 bases). Germline values: CDR1 MNHEY, CDR2 SVGAGI. Between the trimmed V and J ends, which lost 7 bases and 6 bases, there was a span of 21 bases. The CDR3 loop spans 15 amino acids. The CDR3 protein is CASTKTLWGENGYTF. CDR3 in DNA: TGTGCCAGCACCAAGACCCTCTGGGGGGAAAATGGCTACACCTTC.

This clonotype was observed a few times. This chain connects TRBV7-2 to TRBJ1-2; TRBD1 might be the D (6 bases). This CDR3 region has 15 residues. The germline V gene has CDR1 SGHTA and CDR2 FQGNSA. The V end lost 3 bases, the J end lost 2 bases, and 13 bases lay between the germline ends. In DNA, the CDR3 is TGTGCCAGCAGCTTTACGCAGGGGAGGAACTATGGCTACACCTTC. Protein product: CASSFTQGRNYGYTF.

This clonotype turned up a few times. CDR3 loop: CASRTIGSRGEQYF. CDR3 bases: TGTGCCAGCAGAACAATCGGGTCCAGAGGCGAGCAGTACTTC. The gene calls are TRBV11-2 and TRBJ2-7, with D uncertain. The ends were cut back, 6 bases at V and 6 bases at J, with 18 bases in the middle. Germline CDR1 is SGHAT and CDR2 is FQNNGV. The length of the CDR3 is 14 residues.

Many counts were recorded for this clonotype. The chain employs TRBV7-2 and TRBJ2-5; 8 bases fit TRBD1. From germline, CDR1 is SGHTA and CDR2 FQGNSA. There are 15 residues in the CDR3. V dropped 5 bases and J dropped 2; count of bases not matched to a gene: 7. The CDR3 DNA reads as TGTGCCAGCAGCCCTCGACAGGGGCGGCAAGAGACCCAGTACTTC. Residues: CASSPRQGRQETQYF.

The gene calls are TRBV20-1 and TRBJ2-1; the match to TRBD2 covers 7 bases. The J segment lost 4 bases and the V segment lost 0 bases, leaving 6 bases of the junction unmatched. CDR1 and CDR2 (germline): DFQATT, SNEGSKA (reference sequence). CDR3 length equals 15 residues. The CDR3 is CSARDSLAEYNEQFF. The CDR3 coding sequence is TGCAGTGCTAGAGATAGCCTAGCGGAGTACAATGAGCAGTTCTTC.

The chain joins TRBV7-8 to TRBJ2-2; D not certain. The CDR3 covers 15 residues. From germline, CDR1 is SGHVS and CDR2 FQNEAQ. Trimming shortened V by 2 bases and J by 3 bases, and 10 bases separated the two germline ends. The CDR3, as DNA: TGTGCCAGCAGCTTATTGTCGGCGCACACCGGGGAGCTGTTTTTT. Its translation is CASSLLSAHTGELFF.

This clonotype was seen a few times. The CDR3 nucleotides read TGTGCCATCAGTGGGGTGGGAGCGTACGAGCAGTACTTC. Translation gives CAISGVGAYEQYF. The gene calls are TRBV10-3 and TRBJ2-7, with D possibly TRBD2 on 5 matching bases. Between the trimmed V and J ends, which lost 4 bases and 4 bases, there was a span of 11 bases. The V gene's germline CDR1 is ENHRY and CDR2 SYGVKD. The CDR3 spans 13 residues.

The V and J genes are TRBV7-2 and TRBJ2-7; 8 nucleotides match TRBD1. Germline assignment: CDR1 SGHTA and CDR2 FQGNSA. The CDR3 consists of 15 residues. Trimming took 0 bases from V and 2 from J; bases not matched to a gene: 3. CDR3 sequence: CASSLAWTGTYEQYF. CDR3 nucleotides: TGTGCCAGCAGCTTAGCTTGGACAGGGACCTACGAGCAGTACTTC.

This clonotype is a singleton in its sample. The chain links TRBV7-3 to TRBJ2-1; TRBD2 agrees at 10 bases. Trimming removed 5 bases from V and 12 bases from J; junction bases left unmatched: 13. CDR1 and CDR2 from the germline V gene are SGHTA and FQGTGA. This CDR3 is 15 amino acids long. The CDR3 is CASSPGLAVGLLQFF. DNA of the CDR3: TGTGCCAGCAGCCCTGGACTAGCGGTGGGGCTCTTGCAGTTCTTC.

This clonotype came up a few times. A much larger clone sits a single nucleotide away, making a read error possible. The chain recombines TRBV7-8 with TRBJ1-5, with D possibly being TRBD1 (6 bases). Germline loops: CDR1 SGHVS, CDR2 FQNEAQ. The CDR3 spans 15 residues. CDR3 sequence reads: CSSSPGHTSNQPQHF. The CDR3 bases are TGTTCCAGCAGCCCGGGACATACTAGCAATCAGCCCCAGCATTTT.

This clonotype occurred a few times. The rearrangement uses TRBV27 and TRBJ2-5; D possibly corresponds to TRBD2 (5 bases). Per the germline V gene, CDR1 is MNHEY and CDR2 is SMNVEV (reference sequence). The CDR3 totals 13 residues. Trimming pared 6 bases from V and 1 base from J, leaving 9 bases between. For the CDR3, the DNA is TGTGCCAGCAGGGAGGCGGGCCAAGAGACCCAGTACTTC. Amino acid sequence: CASREAGQETQYF.

This clonotype was counted between two and nine times. This chain joins TRBV19 and TRBJ2-1; TRBD1 might be the D (5 bases). Germline-derived CDR1 and CDR2 are LNHDA and SQIVND (reference sequence). CDR3 length: 15 residues. The ends were cut back, 3 bases at V and 2 bases at J, with 11 bases in the middle. The CDR3 DNA reads as TGTGCCAGTAGTATCAAGCAGGGTCCCTACAATGAGCAGTTCTTC. Amino acids: CASSIKQGPYNEQFF.

For this clonotype: This may stem from a read error, because a much larger clone lies one nucleotide away. The chain carries TRBV7-2 and TRBJ2-7; 7 positions agree with TRBD1. The junction had 7 bases not matched to a gene; V was cut back by 5 bases and J by 3 bases. This CDR3 contains 14 residues. CDR1 is SGHTA and CDR2 is FQGNSA in the germline V gene. Here the CDR3 DNA reads TGTGCCAGCAGCCACGGGACAGCCGGCTACGAGCAGTACTTC. Translating it yields CASSHGTAGYEQYF.

The chain links TRBV18 to TRBJ2-3; tentatively, D is TRBD2 (6 bases). The CDR3 is made up of 15 amino acids. The V end was cut by 5 bases, the J end by 4 bases, with 16 bases between. CDR1 is KGHSH and CDR2 is LQKENI in the germline V gene. CDR3 amino acids: CASSKSGQRSDTQYF. In DNA, the CDR3 is TGTGCCAGCTCAAAAAGCGGGCAGAGATCAGATACGCAGTATTTT.

This clonotype has only a few counts. The V call is TRBV11-2, the J call TRBJ1-2; D perhaps matches TRBD1 (5 bases). The ends were cut back, 6 bases at V and 8 bases at J, with 16 bases in the middle. Germline CDR1 reads SGHAT; CDR2 reads FQNNGV. This CDR3 is 13 amino acids long. DNA for the CDR3: TGTGCCAGCAGTTCCCACCAGTCAGGGGGCTACACCTTC. This encodes CASSSHQSGGYTF.

This clonotype was counted only a few times. DNA of the CDR3: TGTGCCAGCACCCCTCGGGGCCTCCTAGGCAACATTCAGTACTTC. This translates into CASTPRGLLGNIQYF. The rearrangement uses TRBV12-3 or TRBV12-4 and TRBJ2-4, with D perhaps assigned TRBD1 or TRBD2 (5 bases each). Trimming removed 7 bases from V and 7 bases from J, with 20 bases in between. This CDR3 is 15 amino acids long.

The CDR3 nucleotides are TGTGCCAGCAGCCAAGTCCTAGACAATGAGCAGTTCTTC. Residues: CASSQVLDNEQFF. This chain links TRBV3-1 with TRBJ2-1; D is unresolved. The germline V gene has CDR1 LGHDT and CDR2 YNNKEL (reference sequence). V lost 1 base and J lost 5, with 6 bases in between. CDR3 length: 13 residues.

The sample holds many counts of this clonotype. The chain combines TRBV7-9 with TRBJ2-7; D possibly corresponds to TRBD2 (5 bases). Germline V gene sequence: CDR1 SEHNR, CDR2 FQNEAQ (reference sequence). The CDR3 is made up of 17 amino acids. Between the trimmed V and J ends, which lost 5 bases and 0 bases, there was a span of 20 bases. Written as DNA, the CDR3 is TGTGCCAGCAGCCCCCCCCGAGGGTACCCATCCTCCTACGAGCAGTACTTC. This encodes CASSPPRGYPSSYEQYF.

This clonotype was observed a few times. CDR3 loop: CASTLRQAGTDTQYF. CDR3 nucleotide sequence: TGTGCCAGCACCTTGAGGCAGGCCGGCACAGATACGCAGTATTTT. The chain recombines TRBV12-3 or TRBV12-4 with TRBJ2-3; D not resolved. CDR3 length equals 15 residues. Deletions cut 7 bases from V and 1 base from J, with 15 bases between.

J is TRBJ1-3 and V is TRBV7-9; D not certain. V gave up 5 bases and J gave up 0 bases, with 14 bases separating them. This CDR3 is built from 16 residues. Germline CDR1 SEHNR, CDR2 FQNEAQ (reference sequence). CDR3 region: CASSPGEESSGNTIYF. CDR3 DNA: TGTGCCAGCAGCCCTGGGGAAGAAAGCTCTGGAAACACCATATATTTT.